The sequence of this T cell receptor beta chain was determined in a study of cytomegalovirus exposure and HLA in healthy donors. Study-wide results and caveats: Highly shared sequence variants in one cluster were likely a sequencing artifact. Within an earlier analysis, most TCR beta V segments proved productive either about 90% or about 30% of the time.

Healthy people donating bone marrow made up the donors. CDR1 is SGHAT and CDR2 is FQNNGV in the germline V gene. V lost 0 bases and J lost 0; bases outside the gene matches: 7. The CDR3 has 18 residues. The study ran its PCR with 60 Vbeta and 13 Jbeta primers. Per the original data handling: In a later analysis, around 10 million of around 75 million unique beta chains occurred in at least two donors. Data came from immunoSEQ multiplex PCR; TCRdb stores just in-frame clones and leaves some out. V and J calls and clone size follow that table, whereas D and trimming were derived from the DNA. The sample has about 190,000 clones, just under 75% seen once. Worth noting for this clone: Its matching antigen is unknown.

The source material was PBMCs. The genes are TRBV11-2 and TRBJ2-7; 11 nucleotides line up with TRBD2. This TCR was recovered from a man under 40 in good health and CMV-seropositive. The DNA for the CDR3 is TGTGCCAGCAGCTTAGATAGCGGGGGGGGGACGGTCTCCTACGAGCAGTACTTC. This codes for CASSLDSGGGTVSYEQYF. The complete variable domain, with remaining parts taken from reference TRBV11-2 and TRBJ2-7, reads EAGVAQSPRYKIIEKRQSVAFWCNPISGHATLYWYQQILGQGPKLLIQFQNNGVVDDSQLPKDRFSAERLKGVDSTLKIQPAKLEDSAVYLCASSLDSGGGTVSYEQYFGPGTRLTVT.